This T cell receptor (beta chain) appears in the sequencing data of a study of graft-versus-host responses after intestinal transplantation. At the level of the study: Induction using anti-thymocyte globulin, followed by tacrolimus and steroids for roughly 3 years, was given to all recipients.

The CDR3 has 14 residues. Trimming shortened V by 4 bases and J by 8 bases, and 18 bases separated the two germline ends. Germline V gene lookup returns CDR1 SGHDT and CDR2 YYEEEE. Here immunoSEQ multiplex PCR was the method, and the copy in TCRdb shows in-frame clones only, minus some. The data contain about 30,000 clones, 70% to 90% of them singletons. This chain joins TRBV5-6 and TRBJ1-2; a weak D match, TRBD1 (6 bases). The sequence was collected from a human patient who received an intestinal transplant, so some T cells may come from the graft donor. The specimen was PBMCs, collected about 430 days after intestinal transplantation. The chain's CDR3 is CASSPTQGSLGYTF. In DNA, the CDR3 is TGTGCCAGCAGCCCCACACAGGGATCACTCGGCTACACCTTC.